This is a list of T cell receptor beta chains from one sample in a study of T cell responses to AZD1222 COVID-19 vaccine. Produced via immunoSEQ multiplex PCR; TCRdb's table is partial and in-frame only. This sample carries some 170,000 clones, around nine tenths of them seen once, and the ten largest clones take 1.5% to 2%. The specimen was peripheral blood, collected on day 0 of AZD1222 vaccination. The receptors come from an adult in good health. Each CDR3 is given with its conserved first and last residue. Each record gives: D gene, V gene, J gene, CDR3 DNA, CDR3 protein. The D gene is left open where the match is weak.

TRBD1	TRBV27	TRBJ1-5	TGTGCCAGCAGGCGGGACAGGAGTCAGCCCCAGCATTTT	CASRRDRSQPQHF
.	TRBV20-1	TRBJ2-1	TGCCGTATCAATTTTTACAATGAGCAGTTCTTC	CRINFYNEQFF
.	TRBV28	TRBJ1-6	TGTGCCAGCAGTTCCAGTTATAATTCACCCCTCCACTTT	CASSSSYNSPLHF
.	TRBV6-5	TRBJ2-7	TGTGCCAGCAGTTACGGGGGGCTCAGCGGGATCGAGCAGTACTTC	CASSYGGLSGIEQYF
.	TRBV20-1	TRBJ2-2	TGCAGTGCTAGCCGAACCGGGGAGCTGTTTTTT	CSASRTGELFF
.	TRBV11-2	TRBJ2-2	TGTGCCAGCAGCTTAGTAGGCCAGCAGAACACCGGGGAGCTGTTTTTT	CASSLVGQQNTGELFF
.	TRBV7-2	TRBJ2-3	TGTGCCAGCAGCTTAGACGGAGCTAGCACAGATACGCAGTATTTT	CASSLDGASTDTQYF
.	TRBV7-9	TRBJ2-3	TGTGCCAGCAGCTTGCAGGGCAATTCGGATACGCAGTATTTT	CASSLQGNSDTQYF
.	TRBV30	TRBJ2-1	TGTGCCTGGAGTAGTTCTAGCTCCAATGAGCAGTTCTTC	CAWSSSSSNEQFF
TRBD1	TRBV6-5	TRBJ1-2	TGTGCCAGCAGAAAAGACAGGGGAGGCTATGGCTACACCTTC	CASRKDRGGYGYTF
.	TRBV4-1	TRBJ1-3	TGCGCCAGCAGCCAAGATCTCCCGGCCGTGGGAAACACCATATATTTT	CASSQDLPAVGNTIYF
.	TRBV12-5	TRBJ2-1	TGTGCTAGTGGTTTGGACCGGCCCAGCTCCTACAATGAGCAGTTCTTC	CASGLDRPSSYNEQFF
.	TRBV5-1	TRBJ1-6	TGCGCCAGCAGCCTCGTCCCGGCCGATTCACCCCTCCACTTT	CASSLVPADSPLHF
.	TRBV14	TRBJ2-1	TGTGCCAGCAGCCAAGTAGGCAGGGGGGACTACAATGAGCAGTTCTTC	CASSQVGRGDYNEQFF
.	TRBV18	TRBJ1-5	TGTGCCAGCTCCGTGGGGCCTGCTGGCAATCAGCCCCAGCATTTT	CASSVGPAGNQPQHF
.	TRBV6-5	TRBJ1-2	TGTGCCAGCAGTAACCAGGGAGGCTACACCTTC	CASSNQGGYTF